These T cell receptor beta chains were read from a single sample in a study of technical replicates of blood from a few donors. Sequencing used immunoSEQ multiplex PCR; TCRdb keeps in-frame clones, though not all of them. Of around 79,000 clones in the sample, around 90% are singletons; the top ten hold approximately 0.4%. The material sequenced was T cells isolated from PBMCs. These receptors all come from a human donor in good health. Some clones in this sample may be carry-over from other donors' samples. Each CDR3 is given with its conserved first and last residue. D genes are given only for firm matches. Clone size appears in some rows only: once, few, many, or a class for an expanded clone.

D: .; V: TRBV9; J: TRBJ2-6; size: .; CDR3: CASSVNRLGQTLSGANVLTF; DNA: TGTGCCAGCAGCGTAAATAGATTAGGACAGACCCTCTCTGGGGCCAACGTCCTGACTTTC
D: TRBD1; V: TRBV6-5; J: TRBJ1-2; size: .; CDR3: CASSTGGTNYGYTF; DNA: TGTGCCAGCAGTACAGGGGGGACTAACTATGGCTACACCTTC
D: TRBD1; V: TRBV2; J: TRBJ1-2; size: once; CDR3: CASRGDSPNYGYTF; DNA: TGTGCCAGCAGGGGGGACAGTCCGAACTATGGCTACACCTTC
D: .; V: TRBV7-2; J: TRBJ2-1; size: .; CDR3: CASSSTGLSYNEQFF; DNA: TGTGCCAGCAGCTCTACGGGACTCTCCTACAATGAGCAGTTCTTC
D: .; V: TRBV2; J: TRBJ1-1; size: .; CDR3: CASSEIFPGNTEAFF; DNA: TGTGCCAGCAGTGAAATCTTTCCCGGGAACACTGAAGCTTTCTTT
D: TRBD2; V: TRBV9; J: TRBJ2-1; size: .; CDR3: CASSARLAGGDEQFF; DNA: TGTGCCAGCAGCGCCAGACTAGCGGGAGGGGATGAGCAGTTCTTC
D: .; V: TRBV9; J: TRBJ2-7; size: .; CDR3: CASSVHTSSYEQYF; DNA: TGTGCCAGCAGCGTACACACAAGCTCCTACGAGCAGTACTTC
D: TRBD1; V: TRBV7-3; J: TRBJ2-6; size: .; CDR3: CASSDDRAGANVLTF; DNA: TGTGCCAGCAGCGACGACAGGGCTGGGGCCAACGTCCTGACTTTC
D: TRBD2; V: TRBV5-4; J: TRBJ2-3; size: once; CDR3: CASSLGTSGSGDTQYF; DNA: TGTGCCAGCAGCCTCGGGACTAGCGGGAGTGGGGATACGCAGTATTTT
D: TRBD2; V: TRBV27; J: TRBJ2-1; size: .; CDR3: CASSPWVAGGPSEQFF; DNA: TGTGCCAGCAGTCCTTGGGTAGCGGGAGGGCCGTCTGAGCAGTTCTTC
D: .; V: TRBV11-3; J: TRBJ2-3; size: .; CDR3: CASSFFEGSTDTQYF; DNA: TGTGCCAGCAGCTTCTTTGAGGGCAGCACAGATACGCAGTATTTT
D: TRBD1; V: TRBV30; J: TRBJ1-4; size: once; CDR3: CAWSAGTVYEKLFF; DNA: TGTGCCTGGAGCGCCGGGACAGTCTATGAAAAACTGTTTTTT
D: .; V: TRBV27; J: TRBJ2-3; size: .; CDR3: CASSRGDTQYF; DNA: TGTGCCAGCAGCCGAGGGGATACGCAGTATTTT
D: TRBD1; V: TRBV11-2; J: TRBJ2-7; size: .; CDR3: CASSTSMGRQGYEQYF; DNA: TGTGCCAGCAGTACCTCTATGGGCCGACAGGGGTACGAGCAGTACTTC
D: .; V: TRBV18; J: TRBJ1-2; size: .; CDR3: CASSPGAGSDYGYTF; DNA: TGTGCCAGCTCACCGGGGGCAGGGTCGGACTATGGCTACACCTTC
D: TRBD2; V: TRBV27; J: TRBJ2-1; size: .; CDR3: CASSGLADPTSFTEQFF; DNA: TGTGCCAGCAGTGGACTAGCGGATCCCACGTCCTTCACGGAGCAGTTCTTC
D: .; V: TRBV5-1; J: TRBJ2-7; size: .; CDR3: CASSFFQEGYEQYF; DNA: TGCGCCAGCAGCTTTTTCCAGGAAGGCTACGAGCAGTACTTC
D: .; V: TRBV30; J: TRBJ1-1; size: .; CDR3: CAWSVRGDAEAFF; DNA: TGTGCCTGGAGTGTACGGGGTGACGCTGAAGCTTTCTTT
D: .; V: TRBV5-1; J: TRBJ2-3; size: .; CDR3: CASSPQGGFTDTQYF; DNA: TGCGCCAGCAGTCCACAGGGGGGGTTCACAGATACGCAGTATTTT
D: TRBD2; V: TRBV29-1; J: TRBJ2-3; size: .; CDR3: CSVISGSRTDTQYF; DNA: TGCAGCGTTATCAGCGGGAGCCGCACAGATACGCAGTATTTT
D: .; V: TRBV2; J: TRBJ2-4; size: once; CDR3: CASSDHSGVARKNIQYF; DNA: TGTGCCAGCAGCGATCACTCAGGGGTAGCCCGAAAAAACATTCAGTACTTC
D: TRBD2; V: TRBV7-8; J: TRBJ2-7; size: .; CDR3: CASSLFAGDEQYF; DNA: TGTGCCAGCAGCTTATTTGCGGGAGACGAGCAGTACTTC
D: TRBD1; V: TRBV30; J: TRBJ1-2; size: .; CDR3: CAWSGTGRYGYTF; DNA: TGTGCCTGGAGTGGGACAGGGCGCTATGGCTACACCTTC
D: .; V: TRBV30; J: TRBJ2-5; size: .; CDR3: CALQGHAGVETQYF; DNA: TGTGCCTTACAGGGCCACGCGGGAGTTGAGACCCAGTACTTC
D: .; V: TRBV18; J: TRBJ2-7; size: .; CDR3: CASSPSEVSYEQYF; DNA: TGTGCCAGCTCACCCTCTGAGGTCTCCTACGAGCAGTACTTC
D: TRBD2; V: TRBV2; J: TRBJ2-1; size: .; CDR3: CASSVLGLAGSGEQFF; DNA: TGTGCCAGCAGTGTTTTGGGACTAGCGGGGTCGGGTGAGCAGTTCTTC
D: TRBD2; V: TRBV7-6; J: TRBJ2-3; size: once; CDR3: CASSLEIAGSDTQYF; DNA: TGTGCCAGCAGCTTAGAGATAGCGGGATCAGATACGCAGTATTTT
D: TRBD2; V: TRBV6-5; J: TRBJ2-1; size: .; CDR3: CASGTGTRVHEQFF; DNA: TGTGCCAGCGGAACCGGGACTAGGGTTCATGAGCAGTTCTTC
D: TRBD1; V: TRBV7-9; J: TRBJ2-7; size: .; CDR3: CAGGTGGDEQYF; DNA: TGTGCCGGCGGGACAGGGGGGGACGAGCAGTACTTC